What follows is one TCR beta chain and its context. This entry belongs to a study of T cells expressing NK-cell markers. The germline V gene encodes CDR1 SGHRS and CDR2 YFSETQ. The CDR3 consists of 16 residues. Each CDR3 protein gets one entry in TCRdb, which reprocessed the 5' RACE reads and gives no DNA. This table holds about 260,000 distinct CDR3 sequences. The sequence derives from a man between 18 and 35 years old in good health. The chain joins TRBV5-1 to TRBJ2-1; TCRdb's D call of TRBD2 is untestable without DNA. Source material: blood T cells: a sorted CD56 or NKG2C T cell subset, CD4+ or CD8+ T cells, or bulk PBMC T cells (not recorded which). CDR3: CASSLVPSGSYNEQFF.